These 3 T cell receptor beta chains were all obtained from the same sample, sequenced in a study of blood T cell repertoires in COVID-19. TCRdb's copy holds only in-frame clones and misses some; the assay was immunoSEQ multiplex PCR. Of hundreds of thousands of clones listed, under 95% are singletons. The sequenced material came from peripheral blood. These receptors came from a young woman who had recovered from COVID-19.

This CDR3 is CASSVNGGANQPQHF. In DNA, the CDR3 is TGTGCCAGCAGTGTCAATGGGGGCGCGAATCAGCCCCAGCATTTT. The gene calls are TRBV27 and TRBJ1-5; tentatively, D is TRBD1 (6 bases). This CDR3 region has 15 residues. From germline, CDR1 is MNHEY and CDR2 SMNVEV (reference sequence). The germline V and J ends were trimmed by 5 bases and 4 bases, with 15 bases remaining between them.

Many counts were recorded for this clone. This chain joins TRBV6-2 or TRBV6-3 and TRBJ2-1; D might be TRBD1 (5 bases). CDR3 size: 18 residues. V lost 2 bases and J 6 bases, leaving 23 bases between the germline ends. Looked up from germline, CDR1 is MNHEY and CDR2 is SVGEGT. CDR3 loop: CASSYRYFGQGLINEQFF. The CDR3 DNA reads TGTGCCAGCAGTTACAGGTATTTCGGGCAGGGCCTTATCAATGAGCAGTTCTTC.

The chain combines TRBV6-1 with TRBJ1-6; 9 nucleotides align to TRBD1. The CDR3 runs 17 residues. With V trimmed by 0 bases and J by 10 bases, 10 bases remained unmatched. The germline CDR1 and CDR2 sequences are MNHNS and SASEGT. This chain's CDR3 is CASSEALGGQGNSPLHF. DNA of the CDR3: TGTGCCAGCAGTGAAGCGCTGGGGGGACAGGGTAACTCACCCCTCCACTTT.